These 21 T cell receptor beta chains share one sample of origin, sequenced in a study of T cells in Graves' hyperthyroidism and ophthalmopathy. It was RNA transcripts that yielded the amplified TCR beta CDR3 regions. HTBI primers were the set used in a first-round RT-PCR of the TCR CDR3. One entry per CDR3 protein, called by TCRdb with MiXCR from the multiplex PCR reads. The sample lists approximately 530,000 distinct CDR3 sequences; 15% to 20% were seen once. Input material: blood. Every receptor here comes from a woman under 30 with Graves' hyperthyroidism.

This chain links TRBV15 with TRBJ2-2; D gene ambiguous. Germline values: CDR1 LNHNV, CDR2 YYDKDF (reference sequence). The V end lost 4 bases, the J end lost 4 bases, and 7 bases lay between the germline ends. The CDR3 is made up of 13 amino acids. The CDR3 loop is CATSTYSTGELFF. The CDR3 nucleotides are TGTGCCACCAGCACCTACAGCACCGGGGAGCTGTTTTTT.

V usage is TRBV15 and J usage is TRBJ1-2, with 10 bases fitting TRBD1. The CDR3 has 15 residues. Germline V gene sequence: CDR1 LNHNV, CDR2 YYDKDF (reference sequence). J was trimmed by 3 bases and V by 5 bases; bases with no gene match: 6. This chain's CDR3 is CATSLSTGGYYGYTF. The CDR3, as DNA: TGTGCCACCAGCCTTTCGACAGGGGGCTACTATGGCTACACCTTC.

The J gene is TRBJ1-3, the V gene TRBV3-1; D not certain. Germline V lookup: CDR1 LGHDT, CDR2 YNNKEL (reference sequence). V was pared by 0 bases and J by 0 bases, with 9 bases between. The CDR3 is 16 residues long. The CDR3 DNA reads TGTGCCAGCAGCCAAGATAGGCCGAGCTCTGGAAACACCATATATTTT. Encoded protein: CASSQDRPSSGNTIYF.

The chain carries TRBV6-1 and TRBJ2-2; no definite D call. Per the germline V gene, CDR1 is MNHNS and CDR2 is SASEGT. Trimming cost V 1 base and J 7 bases, with 13 bases left between them. The CDR3 has 15 residues. CDR3 sequence (DNA): TGTGCCAGCAGTGAAGGCAGCCTATGGGGCGGGGAGCTGTTTTTT. Amino acids: CASSEGSLWGGELFF.

The chain is built from TRBV4-1 and TRBJ2-3; D is perhaps TRBD2 (5 bases). This CDR3 contains 16 residues. Looked up from germline, CDR1 is MGHRA and CDR2 is YSYEKL. V lost 3 bases and J lost 8, with 21 bases in between. The CDR3 here is CASSHYPAGQVGTQYF. The DNA for the CDR3 is TGCGCCAGCAGCCATTATCCGGCGGGCCAGGTGGGTACGCAGTATTTT.

This clonotype was seen many times. The V call is TRBV27, the J call TRBJ2-7; D gene uncertain. The CDR3 is 12 amino acids. CDR1 is MNHEY, CDR2 SMNVEV, per germline (reference sequence). V shed 2 bases and J shed 2 bases, with 4 bases lying between them. DNA of the CDR3: TGTGCCAGCAGTTTACTCCCCTACGAGCAGTACTTC. As protein: CASSLLPYEQYF.

The sample holds a few counts of this clonotype. The V and J genes are TRBV12-3 or TRBV12-4 and TRBJ2-3; TRBD2 matches at 11 bases. This CDR3 is built from 16 residues. V lost 6 bases to trimming and J lost 4 bases; unmatched junction nucleotides: 9. The CDR3 coding sequence is TGTGCCAGCAGCCTACTCCTAGCGGGAGGCGCAGATACGCAGTATTTT. The encoded protein is CASSLLLAGGADTQYF.

This clonotype was found a few times. The V and J genes are TRBV6-5 and TRBJ2-2; 10 nucleotides line up with TRBD2. The CDR3 is 15 residues long. Germline CDR1 and CDR2: MNHEY and SVGAGI. V shed 2 bases, J shed 5 bases, and the junction held 2 bases outside the gene matches. CDR3 DNA sequence: TGTGCCAGCAGTTACCGAGCGGGGGGGACCGGGGAGCTGTTTTTT. Translated: CASSYRAGGTGELFF.

This clonotype was detected only a few times. The V gene is TRBV4-3, the J gene TRBJ2-5; the match to TRBD2 covers 7 bases. With 1 base clipped from V and 4 bases from J, the junction kept 6 bases outside the gene matches. Per germline, CDR1 LGHNA and CDR2 YSLEER. There are 15 residues in the CDR3. CDR3 sequence reads: CASSQGPGGAETQYF. CDR3 DNA: TGCGCCAGCAGCCAAGGGCCGGGGGGAGCAGAGACCCAGTACTTC.

The gene calls are TRBV11-2 and TRBJ1-5, with 9 bases fitting TRBD1. The germline V gene encodes CDR1 SGHAT and CDR2 FQNNGV. This CDR3 comprises 16 residues. The ends lost 5 bases at V and 0 bases at J; junction bases unmatched: 5. The CDR3 sequence: CASSPGTGFSNQPQHF. The CDR3, as DNA: TGTGCCAGCAGCCCCGGGACAGGGTTTAGCAATCAGCCCCAGCATTTT.

This clonotype turned up a few times. The chain recombines TRBV19 with TRBJ2-3; 10 bases line up with TRBD2. Germline CDR1 and CDR2: LNHDA and SQIVND (reference sequence). Trimming at V came to 10 bases and at J to 5 bases, leaving 6 bases not matched to a gene. CDR3 length: 13 residues. The CDR3 here is CATIAGGRDTQYF. The CDR3 nucleotides are TGTGCCACAATAGCGGGGGGAAGAGATACGCAGTATTTT.

This clonotype was seen at least ten times. V usage is TRBV7-9 and J usage is TRBJ2-3; TRBD2 matches 13 bases. Germline-derived CDR1 and CDR2 are SEHNR and FQNEAQ (reference sequence). The CDR3 runs 16 residues. J was trimmed by 4 bases and V by 3 bases; bases with no gene match: 4. CDR3 loop: CASSFGTSGIPDTQYF. For the CDR3, the DNA is TGTGCCAGCAGCTTCGGGACTAGCGGGATTCCAGATACGCAGTATTTT.

The chain recombines TRBV4-1 with TRBJ1-2; D unclear. Germline CDR1 reads MGHRA; CDR2 reads YSYEKL. With 3 bases removed from V and 5 bases from J, the gap between germline ends came to 16 bases. The CDR3 loop spans 15 amino acids. CDR3 nucleotide sequence: TGCGCCAGCAGCCAGGAACCGGGCTCCCTTTATGGCTACACCTTC. Translation gives CASSQEPGSLYGYTF.

In this sample, this clonotype turned up a few times. The V call is TRBV5-1, the J call TRBJ2-3; 10 nucleotides line up with TRBD2. V shed 4 bases, J shed 0 bases, and the junction held 5 bases outside the gene matches. CDR3 length equals 16 residues. Germline values: CDR1 SGHRS, CDR2 YFSETQ. The CDR3 region is CASSPGLAPSTDTQYF. The CDR3 coding sequence is TGCGCCAGCAGCCCGGGACTAGCGCCTAGCACAGATACGCAGTATTTT.

A few counts support this clonotype. The rearrangement uses TRBV19 and TRBJ1-5; 7 nucleotides match TRBD1. V shed 2 bases and J 1 base; nucleotides not matched to a gene: 5. The CDR3 loop spans 16 amino acids. Germline-derived CDR1 and CDR2 are LNHDA and SQIVND (reference sequence). The CDR3 loop reads CASSILGRGSNQPQHF. The CDR3 coding sequence is TGTGCCAGTAGTATACTGGGCAGGGGGAGCAATCAGCCCCAGCATTTT.

With respect to this clonotype: At one boundary the junction diverges from the germline segment, which might be a read error. V gene TRBV5-1 combines with J gene TRBJ1-2; 10 bases are shared with TRBD1. The CDR3 loop spans 17 amino acids. Germline assignment: CDR1 SGHRS and CDR2 YFSETQ. CDR3 region: CAGRRATGTGEFYGYTF. The CDR3 bases are TGCGCCGGCAGAAGGGCAACCGGGACAGGGGAATTCTATGGCTACACCTTC.

This clonotype was detected only a few times. The rearrangement joins TRBV11-3 to TRBJ1-3; no firm D call. V shed 0 bases and J shed 4 bases, with 10 bases lying between them. Germline CDR1 is SGHNT and CDR2 is YENEEA. This CDR3 is built from 15 residues. The DNA for the CDR3 is TGTGCCAGCAGCTTAGATCTTGCCGGGGGAAACACCATATATTTT. Residues: CASSLDLAGGNTIYF. Combining the CDR3 with reference TRBV11-3 and TRBJ1-3 gives the whole variable domain EAGVVQSPRYKIIEKKQPVAFWCNPISGHNTLYWYLQNLGQGPELLIRYENEEAVDDSQLPKDRFSAERLKGVDSTLKIQPAELGDSAVYLCASSLDLAGGNTIYFGEGSWLTVV.

This clonotype was observed at least ten times. The chain links TRBV20-1 to TRBJ2-1; TRBD2 agrees at 10 bases. The germline V gene has CDR1 DFQATT and CDR2 SNEGSKA (reference sequence). Trimming took 7 bases from V and 6 from J; bases not matched to a gene: 9. The CDR3 totals 14 residues. In DNA, the CDR3 is TGCAGTGACACACTAGCGGGAAGACGCAATGAGCAGTTCTTC. Translating gives CSDTLAGRRNEQFF.

V is TRBV2 and J is TRBJ2-7; 7 bases agree with TRBD1. Looked up from germline, CDR1 is SNHLY and CDR2 is FYNNEI. V was clipped by 8 bases and J by 1 base; unmatched bases: 2. This CDR3 is built from 12 residues. The CDR3 DNA is TGTGCCAGCCGGGGACAGTCCTACGAGCAGTACTTC. This translates into CASRGQSYEQYF. Full variable domain (rest looked up from reference TRBV2 and TRBJ2-7): EPEVTQTPSHQVTQMGQEVILRCVPISNHLYFYWYRQILGQKVEFLVSFYNNEISEKSEIFDDQFSVERPDGSNFTLKIRSTKLEDSAMYFCASRGQSYEQYFGPGTRLTVT.

V is TRBV14 and J is TRBJ2-1; TRBD2 might be the D (6 bases). Germline CDR1 and CDR2: SGHDN and FVKESK. V gave up 0 bases and J gave up 8 bases, with 14 bases separating them. The CDR3 runs to 15 residues. The CDR3 DNA reads as TGTGCCAGCAGCCAAGAAGTGGGGGAGGAGGATGAGCAGTTCTTC. Its protein product is CASSQEVGEEDEQFF.

This clonotype was counted ten times or more. V and J are TRBV6-2 or TRBV6-3 and TRBJ1-1; D is uncertain. The V end lost 5 bases, the J end lost 5 bases, and 9 bases lay between the germline ends. The CDR3 consists of 12 residues. In germline, CDR1 is MNHEY, CDR2 SVGEGT. The CDR3 loop is CASSPARTEAFF. The CDR3, as DNA: TGTGCCAGCAGTCCCGCAAGGACTGAAGCTTTCTTT.